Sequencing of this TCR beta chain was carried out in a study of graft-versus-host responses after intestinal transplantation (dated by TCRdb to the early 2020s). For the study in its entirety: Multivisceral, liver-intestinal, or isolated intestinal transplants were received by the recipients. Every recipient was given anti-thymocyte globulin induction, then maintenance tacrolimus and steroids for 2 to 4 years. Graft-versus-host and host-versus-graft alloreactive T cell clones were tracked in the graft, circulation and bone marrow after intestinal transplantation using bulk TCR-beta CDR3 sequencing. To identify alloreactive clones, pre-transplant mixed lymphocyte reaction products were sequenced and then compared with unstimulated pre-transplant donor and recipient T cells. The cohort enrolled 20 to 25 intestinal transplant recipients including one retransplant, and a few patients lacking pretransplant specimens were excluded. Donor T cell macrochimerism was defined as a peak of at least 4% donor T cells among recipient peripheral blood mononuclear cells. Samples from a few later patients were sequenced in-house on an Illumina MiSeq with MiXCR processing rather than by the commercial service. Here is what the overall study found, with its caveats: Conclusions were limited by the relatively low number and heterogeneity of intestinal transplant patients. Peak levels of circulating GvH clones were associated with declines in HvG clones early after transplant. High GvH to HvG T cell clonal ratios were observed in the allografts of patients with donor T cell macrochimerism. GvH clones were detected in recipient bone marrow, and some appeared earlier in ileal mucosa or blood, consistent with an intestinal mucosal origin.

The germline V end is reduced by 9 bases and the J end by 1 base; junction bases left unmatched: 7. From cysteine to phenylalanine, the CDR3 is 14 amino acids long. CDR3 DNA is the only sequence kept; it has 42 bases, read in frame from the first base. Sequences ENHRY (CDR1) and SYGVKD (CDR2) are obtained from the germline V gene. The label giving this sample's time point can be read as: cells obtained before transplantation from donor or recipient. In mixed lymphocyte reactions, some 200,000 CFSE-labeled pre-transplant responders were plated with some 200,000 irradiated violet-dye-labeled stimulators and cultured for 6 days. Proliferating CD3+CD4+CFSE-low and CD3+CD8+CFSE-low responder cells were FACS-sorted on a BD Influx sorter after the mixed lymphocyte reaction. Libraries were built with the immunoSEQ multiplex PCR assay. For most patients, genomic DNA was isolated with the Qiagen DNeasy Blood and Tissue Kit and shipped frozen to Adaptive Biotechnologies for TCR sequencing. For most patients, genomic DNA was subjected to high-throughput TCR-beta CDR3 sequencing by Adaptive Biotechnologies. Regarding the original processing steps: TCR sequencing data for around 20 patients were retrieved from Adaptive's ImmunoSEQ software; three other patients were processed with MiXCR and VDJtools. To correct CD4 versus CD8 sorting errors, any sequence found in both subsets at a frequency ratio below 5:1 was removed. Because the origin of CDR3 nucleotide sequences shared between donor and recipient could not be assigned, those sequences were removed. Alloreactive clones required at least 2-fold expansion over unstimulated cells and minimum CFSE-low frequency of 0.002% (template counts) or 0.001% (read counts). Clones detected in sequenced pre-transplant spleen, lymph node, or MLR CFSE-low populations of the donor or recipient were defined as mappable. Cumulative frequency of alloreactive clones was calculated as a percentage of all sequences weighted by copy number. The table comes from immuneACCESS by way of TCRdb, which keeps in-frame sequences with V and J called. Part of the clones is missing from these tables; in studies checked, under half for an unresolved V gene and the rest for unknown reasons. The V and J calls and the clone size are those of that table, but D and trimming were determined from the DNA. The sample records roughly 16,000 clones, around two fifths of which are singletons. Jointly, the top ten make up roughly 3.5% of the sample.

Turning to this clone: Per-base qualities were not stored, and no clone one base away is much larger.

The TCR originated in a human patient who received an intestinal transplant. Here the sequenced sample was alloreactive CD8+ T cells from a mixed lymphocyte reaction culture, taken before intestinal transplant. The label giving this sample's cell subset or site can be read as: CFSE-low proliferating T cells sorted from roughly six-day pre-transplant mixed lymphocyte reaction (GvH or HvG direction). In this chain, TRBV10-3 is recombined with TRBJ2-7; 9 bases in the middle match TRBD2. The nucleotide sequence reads TGTGCCATTAAAAAGCGGGAGGTTTCCTACGAGCAGTACTTC. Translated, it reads CAIKKREVSYEQYF.